Each of the 28 T cell receptor beta chains below was sequenced from the same sample in a study of T cells in Graves' hyperthyroidism and ophthalmopathy. Authors of the study amplified TCR beta CDR3 regions from RNA transcripts. Initially, a first-round RT-PCR of the TCR CDR3 employed the HTBI primer set. TCRdb re-called the multiplex PCR reads with MiXCR, one entry per CDR3 protein. The sample records approximately 400,000 distinct CDR3 sequences, 15% being singletons. The sequenced material came from blood. The source is a woman aged 25-40 years with Graves' hyperthyroidism.

This clonotype was counted a few times. This chain connects TRBV7-8 to TRBJ2-2, with 10 nucleotides matching TRBD2. The CDR3 sequence is 15 residues long. Per germline, CDR1 SGHVS and CDR2 FQNEAQ. The V and J ends lost 7 bases and 7 bases, in that order; junction bases with no gene match: 9. The CDR3 reads CASTPPSGSGGELFF. The CDR3 region has the DNA TGTGCCAGCACCCCCCCTAGCGGGAGTGGCGGGGAGCTGTTTTTT.

CDR3 coding DNA: TGTGCCAGCAGAGTGACAGGGGCCGACACCGGGGAGCTGTTTTTT. It yields the protein CASRVTGADTGELFF. The chain couples TRBV6-1 to TRBJ2-2; 8 nucleotides match TRBD1. V dropped 6 bases and J dropped 3; count of bases not matched to a gene: 6. Looked up from germline, CDR1 is MNHNS and CDR2 is SASEGT. The CDR3 covers 15 residues.

This clonotype was counted a few times. J is TRBJ2-2 and V is TRBV5-5, with 9 bases lining up with TRBD2. Germline V gene lookup returns CDR1 SGHKS and CDR2 YYEKEE (reference sequence). The V and J ends lost 4 bases and 7 bases, in that order; junction bases with no gene match: 14. CDR3 size: 17 residues. The CDR3 DNA is TGTGCCAGCAGCCTGCGGGGTAGCGGGAGTTTCGGCGGGGAGCTGTTTTTT. Translating gives CASSLRGSGSFGGELFF. The full variable domain, its missing parts supplied by reference TRBV5-5 and TRBJ2-2, is DAGVTQSPTHLIKTRGQQVTLRCSPISGHKSVSWYQQVLGQGPQFIFQYYEKEERGRGNFPDRFSARQFPNYSSELNVNALLLGDSALYLCASSLRGSGSFGGELFFGEGSRLTVL.

In its sample, this clonotype was seen many times. The V and J genes are TRBV12-3 or TRBV12-4 and TRBJ2-3; D gene uncertain. The CDR3 is made up of 15 amino acids. Trimming left V 1 base short and J 2 bases short, with 10 bases between. The CDR3, as DNA: TGTGCCAGCAGTTTAGGGCTAGTGGCCACAGATACGCAGTATTTT. Its translation: CASSLGLVATDTQYF.

This clonotype occurred a few times. The chain uses TRBV20-1 and TRBJ2-1, with TRBD2 matching 7 bases. V was clipped by 1 base and J by 13 bases; unmatched bases: 7. Germline CDR1 DFQATT, CDR2 SNEGSKA (reference sequence). The CDR3 extends over 12 amino acids. DNA of the CDR3: TGCAGTGCTAGAGCATCAGCGGGGCCCCAGTTCTTC. It codes for CSARASAGPQFF.

This clonotype was detected ten times or more. The CDR3 sequence: CASSPYGETGELFF. CDR3 bases: TGTGCCAGCAGTCCGTACGGGGAAACCGGGGAGCTGTTTTTT. The rearrangement uses TRBV12-3 or TRBV12-4 and TRBJ2-2, with a weak D call TRBD2 (5 bases). V was pared by 5 bases and J by 5 bases, with 12 bases between. CDR3 size: 14 residues.

Only a few counts were recorded for this clonotype. The V call is TRBV18, the J call TRBJ2-1; 8 bases line up with TRBD2. The CDR3 totals 15 residues. After removal of 0 bases from V and 4 bases from J, the junction contained 2 bases not matched to a gene. The germline CDR1 and CDR2 sequences are KGHSH and LQKENI. CDR3 sequence: CASSPPVAGYNEQFF. The CDR3 DNA reads TGTGCCAGCTCACCACCGGTAGCGGGGTACAATGAGCAGTTCTTC.

This clonotype was seen a handful of times. The chain employs TRBV20-1 and TRBJ2-7, with D unclear. V shed 0 bases and J shed 0 bases, with 12 bases lying between them. The germline V gene has CDR1 DFQATT and CDR2 SNEGSKA (reference sequence). The CDR3 length is 15 residues. The CDR3 protein is CSARDAGSVSYEQYF. The CDR3 bases are TGCAGTGCTAGAGATGCTGGATCAGTCTCCTACGAGCAGTACTTC.

This clonotype came up many times. This chain links TRBV20-1 with TRBJ2-7; TRBD2 aligns across 8 bases. The CDR3 is made up of 16 amino acids. The J segment lost 1 base and the V segment lost 4 bases, leaving 12 bases of the junction unmatched. Germline V lookup: CDR1 DFQATT, CDR2 SNEGSKA (reference sequence). The CDR3 nucleotides are TGCAGTGCTACGAACCCGGGCACTAGCGGTTCCTACGAGCAGTACTTC. It yields the protein CSATNPGTSGSYEQYF.

This sequence joins TRBV5-6 and TRBJ1-5; D is possibly TRBD1 (5 bases). The CDR3 runs 15 residues. Germline assignment: CDR1 SGHDT and CDR2 YYEEEE. With 3 bases removed from V and 3 bases from J, the gap between germline ends came to 13 bases. In DNA, the CDR3 is TGTGCCAGCAGCTGGGCGGGACTCTTCAATCAGCCCCAGCATTTT. Encoded protein: CASSWAGLFNQPQHF.

In this sample, this clonotype turned up a few times. The chain uses TRBV5-1 and TRBJ2-7, with D possibly matching TRBD2 (5 bases). The V gene's germline CDR1 is SGHRS and CDR2 YFSETQ. The CDR3 has 14 amino acids. Between the trimmed V and J ends, which lost 0 bases and 3 bases, there was a span of 10 bases. This chain's CDR3 is CASSLEDSNYEQYF. CDR3 in DNA: TGCGCCAGCAGCTTGGAGGACTCAAACTACGAGCAGTACTTC.

This clonotype was observed at least ten times. The gene calls are TRBV30 and TRBJ2-3; D call uncertain. Germline V gene data show CDR1 as GTSNPN and CDR2 as SVGIG (reference sequence). The CDR3 has 11 amino acids. Trimming took 5 bases from V and 3 from J, leaving 6 bases between them. The CDR3 reads CAWDRTDTQYF. The CDR3 coding sequence is TGTGCCTGGGATAGAACAGATACGCAGTATTTT. Using reference TRBV30 and TRBJ2-3 for the parts outside the CDR3, the full variable domain is SQTIHQWPATLVQPVGSPLSLECTVEGTSNPNLYWYRQAAGRGLQLLFYSVGIGQISSEVPQNLSASRPQDRQFILSSKKLLLSDSGFYLCAWDRTDTQYFGPGTRLTVL.

In this sample, this clonotype turned up a few times. V usage is TRBV20-1 and J usage is TRBJ1-2, with D tentatively TRBD1 (5 bases). The CDR3 is made up of 12 amino acids. The germline gives CDR1 DFQATT, CDR2 SNEGSKA (reference sequence). V was cut by 3 bases and J by 0 bases, with 5 bases left in between. The CDR3 coding sequence is TGCAGTGCTAGGGACACTAACTATGGCTACACCTTC. It yields the protein CSARDTNYGYTF.

There are many counts of this clonotype. A read error may account for a junction end that differs from germline. CDR3 coding DNA: TGTGCCAGCAGTTTAACAGACACCGAAGCTTTCTTT. Translating gives CASSLTDTEAFF. The chain recombines TRBV28 with TRBJ1-1; D unclear. CDR1 is MDHEN, CDR2 SYDVKM, per germline. CDR3 size: 12 residues.

This chain uses TRBV29-1 with TRBJ2-5, with D unclear. Germline assignment: CDR1 SQVTM and CDR2 ANQGSEA. V was shortened by 5 bases and J by 7 bases, with 14 bases between the two germline ends. This CDR3 is 12 amino acids long. CDR3 in amino acids: CSVPRGSMTQYF. The CDR3 DNA sequence: TGCAGCGTTCCTCGCGGATCTATGACCCAGTACTTC.

This clonotype is a singleton in its sample. A read error is possible here, since a much larger clone lies one base away. This sequence joins TRBV29-1 and TRBJ1-2; 8 bases match TRBD1. The CDR3 loop spans 13 amino acids. The germline gives CDR1 SQVTM, CDR2 ANQGSEA. Trimming removed 3 bases from V and 2 bases from J; junction bases left unmatched: 2. For the CDR3, the DNA is TGCAGCGTTGAGACAGGGGCGAACTATGGCTACACCTTC. Amino acid sequence: CSVETGANYGYTF. Full variable domain (rest looked up from reference TRBV29-1 and TRBJ1-2): SAVISQKPSRDICQRGTSLTIQCQVDSQVTMMFWYRQQPGQSLTLIATANQGSEATYESGFVIDKFPISRPNLTFSTLTVSNMSPEDSSIYLCSVETGANYGYTFGSGTRLTVV.

This clonotype was seen only a few times. V and J are TRBV29-1 and TRBJ2-5; possibly TRBD2 for D (5 bases). V dropped 3 bases and J dropped 10 bases, with 12 bases sitting between them. The CDR3 spans 11 residues. Germline lookup yields CDR1 SQVTM and CDR2 ANQGSEA. CDR3 bases: TGCAGCGTTGATCGGGGTCAGGTCCAGTACTTC. It translates to CSVDRGQVQYF.

This clonotype was seen only a few times. The V and J genes are TRBV20-1 and TRBJ2-3, with 10 bases aligning to TRBD1. From germline, CDR1 is DFQATT and CDR2 SNEGSKA (reference sequence). With V trimmed by 6 bases and J by 7 bases, 7 bases remained unmatched. This CDR3 is built from 13 residues. Here the CDR3 reads CSAPGQGMYTQYF. The CDR3 DNA sequence: TGCAGTGCCCCGGGACAGGGGATGTATACGCAGTATTTT.

The chain couples TRBV7-2 to TRBJ1-2, with D unresolved. The germline V and J ends were trimmed by 0 bases and 5 bases, with 10 bases remaining between them. CDR3 length: 14 amino acids. Germline V gene sequence: CDR1 SGHTA, CDR2 FQGNSA. In DNA form, the CDR3 reads TGTGCCAGCAGCTTAGCGTCGGGAAAGTATGGCTACACCTTC. Amino acid sequence: CASSLASGKYGYTF.

This clonotype was picked up a small number of times. The rearrangement uses TRBV19 and TRBJ1-6; D gene ambiguous. Trimming stripped 2 bases from V and 0 bases from J, with 8 bases between. The germline CDR1 and CDR2 sequences are LNHDA and SQIVND (reference sequence). This CDR3 has 16 amino acids. This chain's CDR3 is CASSITSSSYNSPLHF. CDR3 sequence (DNA): TGTGCCAGTAGTATAACATCGAGCTCCTATAATTCACCCCTCCACTTT.

This clonotype was detected ten times or more. The rearrangement links TRBV2 to TRBJ1-5, with TRBD1 identical over 7 bases. The CDR3 extends over 13 amino acids. From germline, CDR1 is SNHLY and CDR2 FYNNEI. The V gene end was trimmed by 6 bases and the J gene end by 4 bases; junction bases not matched to a gene: 3. CDR3 in DNA: TGTGCCAGCAGGGACAGGAGGAATCAGCCCCAGCATTTT. Residues: CASRDRRNQPQHF. Using reference TRBV2 and TRBJ1-5 for the parts outside the CDR3, the full variable domain is EPEVTQTPSHQVTQMGQEVILRCVPISNHLYFYWYRQILGQKVEFLVSFYNNEISEKSEIFDDQFSVERPDGSNFTLKIRSTKLEDSAMYFCASRDRRNQPQHFGDGTRLSIL.

The table lists this clonotype with many counts. The CDR3 sequence is CTSGRTGDTDTQYF. CDR3 coding DNA: TGCACCTCGGGCAGGACAGGGGACACAGATACGCAGTATTTT. The V and J genes are TRBV29-1 and TRBJ2-3; TRBD1 agrees at 9 bases. The CDR3 has 14 residues. Germline CDR1 SQVTM, CDR2 ANQGSEA.

This clonotype was observed a few times. The V gene is TRBV7-9, the J gene TRBJ1-5, with D unclear. The CDR3 extends over 14 amino acids. Trimming cost V 3 bases and J 2 bases, with 8 bases left between them. The germline V gene has CDR1 SEHNR and CDR2 FQNEAQ (reference sequence). The CDR3 DNA follows: TGTGCCAGCAGCTTGATTCCTGGCAATCAGCCCCAGCATTTT. Its protein product is CASSLIPGNQPQHF. Using reference TRBV7-9 and TRBJ1-5 for the parts outside the CDR3, the full variable domain is DTGVSQNPRHKITKRGQNVTFRCDPISEHNRLYWYRQTLGQGPEFLTYFQNEAQLEKSRLLSDRFSAERPKGSFSTLEIQRTEQGDSAMYLCASSLIPGNQPQHFGDGTRLSIL.

This clonotype has a count of ten or more. The chain combines TRBV6-1 with TRBJ2-5, with D perhaps TRBD1 (6 bases). The germline gives CDR1 MNHNS, CDR2 SASEGT. V dropped 6 bases and J dropped 1 base, with 12 bases sitting between them. The CDR3 spans 14 residues. CDR3 sequence (DNA): TGTGCCAGCAGCCATGGACAGTTCCAAGAGACCCAGTACTTC. Translating gives CASSHGQFQETQYF.

This clonotype was recorded many times. The chain links TRBV28 to TRBJ2-7; D not resolved. Germline V lookup: CDR1 MDHEN, CDR2 SYDVKM. CDR3 length: 13 residues. Trimming removed 2 bases at V and 4 bases at J, with 9 bases between. The DNA of the CDR3 is TGTGCCAGCAGTTTAGAACAGTGGTACGAGCAGTACTTC. Its protein product is CASSLEQWYEQYF.

The chain joins TRBV5-4 to TRBJ1-2; no clear D gene. Deletions cut 4 bases from V and 5 bases from J, with 15 bases between. There are 14 residues in the CDR3. Germline values: CDR1 SGHNT, CDR2 YYREEE (reference sequence). The DNA for the CDR3 is TGTGCCAGCAGCGTGGACTCAACCCAATATGGCTACACCTTC. Translating gives CASSVDSTQYGYTF. Full variable domain (rest looked up from reference TRBV5-4 and TRBJ1-2): ETGVTQSPTHLIKTRGQQVTLRCSSQSGHNTVSWYQQALGQGPQFIFQYYREEENGRGNFPPRFSGLQFPNYSSELNVNALELDDSALYLCASSVDSTQYGYTFGSGTRLTVV.

This chain connects TRBV30 to TRBJ2-2; D uncertain. Germline V gives CDR1 GTSNPN, CDR2 SVGIG (reference sequence). Trimming cost V 4 bases and J 8 bases, with 23 bases left between them. This CDR3 contains 16 residues. Here the CDR3 reads CAWTRGDNLVRGELFF. The CDR3 region has the DNA TGTGCCTGGACCCGAGGTGATAATCTTGTCCGGGGGGAGCTGTTTTTT.

At least ten counts were recorded for this clonotype. The rearrangement joins TRBV3-1 to TRBJ2-3; no reliable D call. V was pared by 0 bases and J by 7 bases, with 20 bases between. The CDR3 extends over 17 amino acids. Germline CDR1 is LGHDT and CDR2 is YNNKEL (reference sequence). The CDR3 protein is CASSQDGSDLGGHTQYF. In DNA form, the CDR3 reads TGTGCCAGCAGCCAAGATGGGTCAGACCTAGGCGGTCATACGCAGTATTTT.